One T cell receptor (beta chain) is described in this entry. Both 60 Vbeta primers and 13 Jbeta primers went into the PCR. The assay was immunoSEQ multiplex PCR, and TCRdb's table has in-frame clones only and misses some. The data contain over 65,000 clones, around 79% of them singletons. The V end lost 0 bases, the J end lost 3 bases, and 14 bases lay between the germline ends. This CDR3 spans 16 amino acids. Per germline, CDR1 MNHNS and CDR2 SASEGT. This sample stems from a study of cytomegalovirus exposure and HLA in healthy donors. Sequenced material: PBMCs. V usage is TRBV6-1 and J usage is TRBJ1-2; D is uncertain. The TCR was taken from a woman between 25 and 40 years old in good health and CMV-seropositive. The CDR3 reads CASSEAGGVRDYGYTF. The CDR3 DNA reads as TGTGCCAGCAGTGAAGCGGGTGGCGTGAGGGACTATGGCTACACCTTC.